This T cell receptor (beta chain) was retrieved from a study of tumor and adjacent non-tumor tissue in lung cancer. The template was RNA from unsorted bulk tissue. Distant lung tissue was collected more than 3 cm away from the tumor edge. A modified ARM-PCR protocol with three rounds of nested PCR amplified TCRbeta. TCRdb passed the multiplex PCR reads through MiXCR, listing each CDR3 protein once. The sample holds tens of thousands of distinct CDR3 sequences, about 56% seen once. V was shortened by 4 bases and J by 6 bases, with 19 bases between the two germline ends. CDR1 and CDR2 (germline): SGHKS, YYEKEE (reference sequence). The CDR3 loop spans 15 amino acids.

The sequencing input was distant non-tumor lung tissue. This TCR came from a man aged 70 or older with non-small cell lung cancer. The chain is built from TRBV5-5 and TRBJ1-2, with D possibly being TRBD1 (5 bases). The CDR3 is CASSKSRGQGDGYTF. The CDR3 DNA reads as TGTGCCAGCAGCAAATCTCGTGGTCAGGGTGATGGCTACACCTTC.